The clone carrying this T cell receptor beta chain was observed at least ten times. What it binds is unknown. The method for making cDNA was 5'RACE, and it used 10-nucleotide random UMIs. One entry per CDR3 protein, called by TCRdb with MiXCR from the 5' RACE reads. Here the sample spans approximately 50,000 distinct CDR3 sequences, 10% being singletons. The source of the sample is a study of neurological immune-mediated disorders. Study results and limitations: There were no CDR3 amino acid sequences shared by expanded clones across subjects, a result suggesting private repertoires in all groups. The greatest degree of TCR clonal expansion was observed in HTLV-1-associated myelopathy, with the lowest in multiple sclerosis, below that of healthy controls.

The unsorted libraries were produced from 2 million PBMCs held at -80 C. Per the germline V gene, CDR1 is SGHAT and CDR2 is FQNNGV. CDR3 length: 16 amino acids. The V end lost 2 bases, the J end lost 2 bases, and 15 bases lay between the germline ends. Sample: PBMCs. The rearrangement uses TRBV11-2 and TRBJ1-2; tentatively, D is TRBD1 (6 bases). This sequence originates from a man in his 70s with HTLV-1-associated myelopathy (HAM/TSP). The CDR3 loop reads CASSLKSLRGNYGYTF. The CDR3 coding sequence is TGTGCCAGCAGCTTAAAAAGTCTAAGGGGGAACTATGGCTACACCTTC.